The T cell receptor (beta chain) described here comes from a study of CD8+ T cells in alopecia areata. Comments on this clone: Its specificity is unknown.

PBMCs were stained for CD3, CD4 and CD8, and CD4+ and CD8+ T cells were sorted. Broader study findings: In lesional scalp, particularly from alopecia totalis/universalis, clonality was higher than in normal scalp. Compared with mice, patients displayed less clear TCR sharing, possibly for HLA-related reasons. Normal-skin resident alphabeta T cells also appear among scalp sample sequences.

Reverse transcription of extracted RNA yielded cDNA, which provided the sequencing template. Method: immunoSEQ multiplex PCR; TCRdb's copy keeps in-frame clones and lacks some. This table holds about 200,000 clones, 45% to 70% found once. Sequenced sample: CD8+ T cells sorted from blood. The receptor comes from a human donor in good health.

The DNA for the CDR3 is TGTGCTAGTGGTTCAGGGGGGCTTGGCGCCGGGGAGCTGTTTTTT. Translation gives CASGSGGLGAGELFF. V is TRBV12-5 and J is TRBJ2-2; the D gene is possibly TRBD1 (7 bases). Trimming shortened V by 4 bases and J by 6 bases, and 15 bases separated the two germline ends. Looked up from germline, CDR1 is LGHNT and CDR2 is FRNRAP. The CDR3 length is 15 residues. Full variable domain (rest looked up from reference TRBV12-5 and TRBJ2-2): DARVTQTPRHKVTEMGQEVTMRCQPILGHNTVFWYRQTMMQGLELLAYFRNRAPLDDSGMPKDRFSAEMPDATLATLKIQPSEPRDSAVYFCASGSGGLGAGELFFGEGSRLTVL.